The 24 T cell receptor beta chains below were found in one sample sequenced in a study of blood T cell repertoires in COVID-19. Here immunoSEQ multiplex PCR was the method, and the copy in TCRdb shows in-frame clones only, minus some. The table lists approximately 300,000 clones, over 75% of them singletons, with less than 11% in the top ten. The specimen sequenced was PBMCs or T cells enriched from blood (not recorded which). The source is a woman aged 18-29 years who had recovered from COVID-19.

V usage is TRBV7-8 and J usage is TRBJ2-5, with 11 bases that match TRBD2. After removal of 1 base from V and 4 bases from J, the junction contained 8 bases not matched to a gene. CDR1 is SGHVS and CDR2 is FQNEAQ in the germline V gene. The CDR3 extends over 17 amino acids. The CDR3 DNA is TGTGCCAGCAGCTTAGTTAGCGGGGGGGGGAAACTAGAGACCCAGTACTTC. Its protein product is CASSLVSGGGKLETQYF.

The genes are TRBV9 and TRBJ1-1, with 10 bases matching TRBD1. The junction had 6 bases not matched to a gene; V was cut back by 4 bases and J by 3 bases. Germline V gene data show CDR1 as SGDLS and CDR2 as YYNGEE. The CDR3 sequence is 15 residues long. CDR3 bases: TGTGCCAGCAGCCCAGCCGGGACAGGGGACACTGAAGCTTTCTTT. Its protein is CASSPAGTGDTEAFF.

The chain joins TRBV6-1 to TRBJ1-4; 7 bases match TRBD1. J gave up 4 bases and V 1 base, and 9 bases lay outside the gene matches. The CDR3 spans 17 residues. Germline loops: CDR1 MNHNS, CDR2 SASEGT. The CDR3 DNA is TGTGCCAGCAGTGAAGTCTACAGGGGAGGAAGTAATGAAAAACTGTTTTTT. It codes for CASSEVYRGGSNEKLFF.

V and J are TRBV18 and TRBJ1-2; 8 bases line up with TRBD1. The length of the CDR3 is 14 residues. CDR1 KGHSH and CDR2 LQKENI come from the germline V gene. The V and J ends lost 2 bases and 6 bases, in that order; junction bases with no gene match: 5. The CDR3 DNA follows: TGTGCCAGCTCACCATCTACAGGGGGGCATGGCTACACCTTC. It translates to CASSPSTGGHGYTF.

The genes are TRBV9 and TRBJ2-5, with TRBD2 matching 8 bases. The CDR3 runs 15 residues. Germline assignment: CDR1 SGDLS and CDR2 YYNGEE. Trimming removed 0 bases from V and 4 bases from J; junction bases left unmatched: 5. The CDR3 spells CASSVDGGAVETQYF. The DNA for the CDR3 is TGTGCCAGCAGCGTAGACGGGGGGGCCGTAGAGACCCAGTACTTC.

The chain has TRBV5-1 and TRBJ2-7; tentatively, D is TRBD1 (7 bases). V lost 7 bases and J lost 2, with 19 bases in between. This CDR3 spans 15 amino acids. From germline, CDR1 is SGHRS and CDR2 YFSETQ. The CDR3 nucleotides are TGCGCCAGCGCTAACTCTGCGGGACAGACCTACGAGCAGTACTTC. It specifies CASANSAGQTYEQYF.

This chain joins TRBV6-5 and TRBJ2-7; 9 bases map to TRBD1. Germline CDR1 is MNHEY and CDR2 is SVGAGI. This CDR3 has 15 residues. The V and J ends lost 10 bases and 0 bases, in that order; junction bases with no gene match: 10. Here the CDR3 DNA reads TGTGCCACCACCGGGACAGGGAGTGGCTCCTACGAGCAGTACTTC. It codes for CATTGTGSGSYEQYF.

This chain connects TRBV3-1 (or the pseudogene TRBV3-2) to TRBJ2-1; possible D gene TRBD2, 5 bases. This CDR3 contains 13 residues. V was pared by 11 bases and J by 0 bases, with 11 bases between. Per the germline V gene, CDR1 is LGHDT and CDR2 is YNNKEL (reference sequence). CDR3 coding DNA: TGTGCCTCAGGACTTGGCTCCTACAATGAGCAGTTCTTC. Amino acid sequence: CASGLGSYNEQFF.

On this clone itself: Mismatch with germline at one junction end may stem from a read error. The chain has TRBV2 and TRBJ2-3; weak D call: TRBD2 (5 bases). The CDR3 totals 12 residues. Germline V lookup: CDR1 SNHLY, CDR2 FYNNEI. In DNA, the CDR3 is TGTGCCAGCAGGGAAGGCGGGGATACGCAGTATTTT. Residues: CASREGGDTQYF.

This clone showed up just once. The rearrangement links TRBV27 to TRBJ2-5, with D possibly matching TRBD1 (6 bases). The CDR3 totals 15 residues. The V end lost 2 bases, the J end lost 2 bases, and 12 bases lay between the germline ends. Germline V CDR1 and CDR2: MNHEY, SMNVEV (reference sequence). The CDR3 DNA follows: TGTGCCAGCAGTTTAATGGGGGCTCGGCAAGAGACCCAGTACTTC. This encodes CASSLMGARQETQYF.

As regards this clone: The sample carries other DNA sequences with the same CDR3. V and J are TRBV5-1 and TRBJ2-7; the D is unclear. The V gene lost 0 bases and the J gene lost 7 bases, with 14 bases spanning the gap. The germline V gene has CDR1 SGHRS and CDR2 YFSETQ. The CDR3 totals 14 residues. The CDR3 nucleotides are TGCGCCAGCAGCTTGGAACCGGGTACGGCAGAGCAGTACTTC. Translating it yields CASSLEPGTAEQYF.

The rearrangement links TRBV30 to TRBJ1-1; D perhaps matches TRBD1 (6 bases). CDR1 and CDR2 from the germline V gene are GTSNPN and SVGIG (reference sequence). V was trimmed by 3 bases and J by 1 base, leaving 12 bases between them. The CDR3 covers 14 residues. DNA for the CDR3: TGTGCCTGGAGCGCAGGGGTGGAGAACACTGAAGCTTTCTTT. Amino acids: CAWSAGVENTEAFF.

The chain recombines TRBV30 with TRBJ1-1, with a possible D match to TRBD1 (5 bases). Trimming removed 5 bases at V and 0 bases at J, with 13 bases between. CDR3 length equals 14 residues. Per germline, CDR1 GTSNPN and CDR2 SVGIG (reference sequence). The CDR3 loop reads CAWLRRGMNTEAFF. As DNA, the CDR3 is TGTGCCTGGCTTAGAAGGGGCATGAACACTGAAGCTTTCTTT.

The chain carries TRBV11-2 and TRBJ2-1, with 12 bases identical to TRBD2. CDR3 length: 15 residues. The J segment lost 9 bases and the V segment lost 0 bases, leaving 3 bases of the junction unmatched. Germline assignment: CDR1 SGHAT and CDR2 FQNNGV. The CDR3 loop reads CASSLELAGGSEQFF. CDR3 in DNA: TGTGCCAGCAGCTTAGAGCTAGCGGGAGGGTCTGAGCAGTTCTTC.

The chain recombines TRBV3-1 (or the pseudogene TRBV3-2) with TRBJ2-5; D is possibly TRBD2 (6 bases). Trimming took off 1 base at V and 1 base at J, with 7 bases between the two ends. This CDR3 has 14 residues. CDR1 LGHDT and CDR2 YNNKEL come from the germline V gene (reference sequence). DNA for the CDR3: TGTGCCAGCAGCCAAGCGGGGGTCCAAGAGACCCAGTACTTC. It codes for CASSQAGVQETQYF.

The chain carries TRBV7-2 and TRBJ2-3; 9 bases line up with TRBD2. Trimming cost V 1 base and J 11 bases; bases outside gene matches: 13. The CDR3 consists of 16 residues. Germline CDR1 is SGHTA and CDR2 is FQGNSA. CDR3 sequence (DNA): TGTGCCAGCAGCTTAGATTCGCGGGGGGGCCTTCGAATGCAGTATTTT. Protein: CASSLDSRGGLRMQYF. The variable domain in full, with the rest retrieved from reference TRBV7-2 and TRBJ2-3, is GAGVSQSPSNKVTEKGKDVELRCDPISGHTALYWYRQSLGQGLEFLIYFQGNSAPDKSGLPSDRFSAERTGGSVSTLTIQRTQQEDSAVYLCASSLDSRGGLRMQYFGPGTRLTVL.

The chain couples TRBV27 to TRBJ2-2; D gene ambiguous. This CDR3 contains 12 residues. Trimming pared 5 bases from V and 3 bases from J, leaving 4 bases between. Germline CDR1 MNHEY, CDR2 SMNVEV (reference sequence). CDR3 DNA sequence: TGTGCCAGCAGTCCTTACACCGGGGAGCTGTTTTTT. Residues: CASSPYTGELFF.

The gene calls are TRBV4-1 and TRBJ2-7, with 12 nucleotides matching TRBD2. The V and J ends lost 6 bases and 0 bases, in that order; junction bases with no gene match: 3. Germline V gene data show CDR1 as MGHRA and CDR2 as YSYEKL. This CDR3 has 15 residues. CDR3 sequence reads: CASSRLAGDSYEQYF. The CDR3 coding sequence is TGCGCCAGCAGTCGACTAGCGGGGGACTCCTACGAGCAGTACTTC.

V gene TRBV4-1 combines with J gene TRBJ2-3; a weak D match, TRBD2 (5 bases). The V gene lost 1 base and the J gene lost 0 bases, with 11 bases spanning the gap. CDR1 MGHRA and CDR2 YSYEKL come from the germline V gene. The CDR3 has 16 residues. CDR3 protein: CASSQAADSSTDTQYF. The CDR3 DNA follows: TGCGCCAGCAGCCAAGCAGCGGACTCTAGCACAGATACGCAGTATTTT.

V gene TRBV11-2 combines with J gene TRBJ2-1; 7 nucleotides align to TRBD1. The trim removed 5 bases at V and 7 bases at J, leaving 11 bases unmatched. Per germline, CDR1 SGHAT and CDR2 FQNNGV. The CDR3 covers 15 residues. The CDR3 is CASSPTTGSDNEQFF. The CDR3 DNA reads TGTGCCAGCAGCCCGACGACAGGGAGTGATAATGAGCAGTTCTTC.

The chain is built from TRBV2 and TRBJ2-3; perhaps TRBD2 as D (6 bases). The CDR3 covers 14 residues. Between the trimmed V and J ends, which lost 7 bases and 2 bases, there was a span of 13 bases. Germline V gene sequence: CDR1 SNHLY, CDR2 FYNNEI. DNA of the CDR3: TGTGCCAGCACTTTAGCGGTCGACACAGATACGCAGTATTTT. Amino acid sequence: CASTLAVDTDTQYF.

The V call is TRBV27, the J call TRBJ2-7; the match to TRBD2 covers 11 bases. The CDR3 totals 13 residues. CDR1 is MNHEY and CDR2 is SMNVEV in the germline V gene (reference sequence). V shed 3 bases and J 6 bases; nucleotides not matched to a gene: 1. The CDR3 nucleotides read TGTGCCAGCAGTTTTAGCGGGAGGGGCGAGCAGTACTTC. This gives the protein CASSFSGRGEQYF.

The V gene is TRBV10-3, the J gene TRBJ2-3, with 9 nucleotides matching TRBD2. The CDR3 is made up of 13 amino acids. After removal of 10 bases from V and 6 bases from J, the junction contained 8 bases not matched to a gene. Germline V gene data show CDR1 as ENHRY and CDR2 as SYGVKD. The CDR3 loop is CASSGGRGDTQYF. CDR3 coding DNA: TGTGCCAGCAGCGGGGGGCGGGGGGATACGCAGTATTTT.

This clone is a singleton in its sample. The CDR3 here is CAWSQQGSAGELFF. The CDR3 DNA reads TGTGCCTGGAGTCAACAGGGGAGCGCCGGGGAGCTGTTTTTT. The rearrangement links TRBV30 to TRBJ2-2, with 7 nucleotides matching TRBD1. The CDR3 runs 14 residues. Unmatched junction bases numbered 6, after V lost 2 bases and J lost 6 bases. CDR1 and CDR2 from the germline V gene are GTSNPN and SVGIG (reference sequence).